This T cell receptor (beta chain) was obtained from a study of T cell changes during pregnancy in multiple sclerosis. This clone was detected only once. Germline-derived CDR1 and CDR2 are SEHNR and FQNEAQ (reference sequence). The CDR3 loop spans 14 amino acids. The ends were cut back, 3 bases at V and 4 bases at J, with 13 bases in the middle. Generated by immunoSEQ multiplex PCR, the TCRdb table keeps only in-frame clones and is missing some. The table has 12,000 or so clones, approximately 86% seen once. The sample here was CD8+ T cells from peripheral blood mononuclear cells, taken in the second trimester of pregnancy. The source is a female donor in good health, enrolled as a control in a pregnancy study. The chain recombines TRBV7-9 with TRBJ2-7; tentative D call: TRBD2 (6 bases). For the CDR3, the DNA is TGTGCCAGCAGCTTTCCCGGGACTGGATACGAGCAGTACTTC. Translated: CASSFPGTGYEQYF.